The clone carrying this TCR beta chain showed up just once. Its antigen is not known. The validation cohort, a group of around 130 subjects, included the donors and was separate from the approximately 680-subject first cohort. This entry comes from a study of cytomegalovirus exposure and HLA in healthy donors. Whole-study results and caveats: The study put around 180 TCR beta chains on its list as cytomegalovirus-associated.

V was cut by 5 bases and J by 7 bases, with 11 bases left in between. The CDR3 is made up of 13 amino acids. Per germline, CDR1 SGHNT and CDR2 YENEEA. Sequencing was performed with immunoSEQ multiplex PCR; in TCRdb, only in-frame clones are kept and a portion is missing. Counted here are 95,000 to 150,000 clones, around 89% occurring once; the ten biggest clones make up roughly 6%. The genes are TRBV11-3 and TRBJ2-2; possibly TRBD2 for D (6 bases). Sequenced input: PBMCs. This receptor was taken from a woman aged 18-29 years in good health and CMV-seropositive. The CDR3 coding sequence is TGTGCCAGCAGCCCCGGGGAGGTCGGGGAGCTGTTTTTT. This encodes CASSPGEVGELFF.